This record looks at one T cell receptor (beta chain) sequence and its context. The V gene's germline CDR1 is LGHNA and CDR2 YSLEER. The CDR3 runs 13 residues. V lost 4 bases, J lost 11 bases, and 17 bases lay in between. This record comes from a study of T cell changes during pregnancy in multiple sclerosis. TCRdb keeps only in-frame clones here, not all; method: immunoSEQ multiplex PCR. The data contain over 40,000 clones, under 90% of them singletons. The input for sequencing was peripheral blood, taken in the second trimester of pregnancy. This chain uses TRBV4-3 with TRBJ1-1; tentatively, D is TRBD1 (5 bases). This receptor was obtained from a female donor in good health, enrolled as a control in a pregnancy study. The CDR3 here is CASSPTLGTRAFF. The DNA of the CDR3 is TGCGCCAGCAGCCCGACGTTGGGGACTAGGGCTTTCTTT.